The rows below give T cell receptor beta chains drawn from one sample of a study of early T cells in non-severe SARS-CoV-2 infection. Using its own MiXCR run on the 5' RACE reads, TCRdb lists one record per CDR3 protein. The table has around 80,000 distinct CDR3 sequences, about 11% seen once. The specimen was whole blood, collected at baseline. All receptors come from an adult who was a healthcare worker with PCR-confirmed SARS-CoV-2 infection or an uninfected control (not recorded which). CDR3s include the opening cysteine and the closing phenylalanine or tryptophan. A D gene is named only where the DNA matches it firmly. Size is omitted from some rows. Given values are once, few, many or a class for expanded clones.

size	V	D	J	DNA	CDR3
many	TRBV20-1	-	TRBJ1-5	TGCAGTGCTAGGGGCATGTACAATCAGCCCCAGCATTTT	CSARGMYNQPQHF
many	TRBV4-1	-	TRBJ2-2	TGCGCCAGCAGCCAAGATCTTAGGGTTGGCACCGGGGAGCTGTTTTTT	CASSQDLRVGTGELFF
few	TRBV10-2	-	TRBJ1-1	TGCGCCAGCAGTGACCACTGGGGGACTGAAGCTTTCTTT	CASSDHWGTEAFF
few	TRBV6-1	-	TRBJ1-6	TGTGCCAGCAGCTCCGGGACCGGGAATTCACCCCTCCACTTT	CASSSGTGNSPLHF
-	TRBV24-1	-	TRBJ2-4	TGTGCCACCAGTGATAGGGATGCTAAAAACATTCAGTACTTC	CATSDRDAKNIQYF
few	TRBV19	TRBD1	TRBJ1-6	TGTGCCACCCGACAGGGCTCCTATAATTCACCCCTCCACTTT	CATRQGSYNSPLHF
many	TRBV19	-	TRBJ2-3	TGTGCCAGTAGTGTTGACAGCCCTAGCACAGATACGCAGTATTTT	CASSVDSPSTDTQYF
-	TRBV28	TRBD2	TRBJ2-7	TGTGCCAGCAGACCTAGCGGGGGGCCGTCCTACGAGCAGTACTTC	CASRPSGGPSYEQYF
-	TRBV7-9	-	TRBJ1-2	TGTGCCAGCAGTCAAATCATCCGACAGGATTCCTATGGCTACACCTTC	CASSQIIRQDSYGYTF
few	TRBV7-3	-	TRBJ2-2	TGTGCCAGCAGCCCTACCGGAGTTACCGGGGAGCTGTTTTTT	CASSPTGVTGELFF
few	TRBV28	TRBD1	TRBJ2-3	TGTGCCAGCAGTATGGGACAGGACACAGATACGCAGTATTTT	CASSMGQDTDTQYF
many	TRBV29-1	TRBD1	TRBJ2-7	TGCAGCGTTGAAAGGGGACAGGGTTCCTACGAGCAGTACTTC	CSVERGQGSYEQYF
-	TRBV29-1	-	TRBJ1-2	TGCAGCGTTGCGGACATTAACTATGGCTACACCTTC	CSVADINYGYTF
few	TRBV6-5	-	TRBJ2-7	TGTGCCAGCAGTTACTCGGCCCCCTCGGGGAAGGTCTACGAGCAGTACTTC	CASSYSAPSGKVYEQYF
-	TRBV12-3/TRBV12-4	-	TRBJ2-1	TGTGCCAGCAGTTTAAATTATGAGCAGTTCTTC	CASSLNYEQFF
-	TRBV7-6	TRBD1	TRBJ1-2	TGTGCCAGCAGCCTGGACAGGGGAAGTGGCTACACCTTC	CASSLDRGSGYTF
-	TRBV7-2	TRBD2	TRBJ2-6	TGTGCCAGCAGCTCCGGGAGGGCCTTAGGAGCCAACGTCCTGACTTTC	CASSSGRALGANVLTF
few	TRBV4-1	-	TRBJ1-1	TGCGCCAGCAGCCAAGATGAAGACAGGAACACTGAAGCTTTCTTT	CASSQDEDRNTEAFF
many	TRBV5-4	-	TRBJ1-4	TGTGCCAGCAGCGGGGACAATGAAAAACTGTTTTTT	CASSGDNEKLFF
many	TRBV11-2	-	TRBJ2-3	TGTGCCAGCAGCGCAGATACGCAGTATTTT	CASSADTQYF
few	TRBV5-1	-	TRBJ2-5	TGCGCCAGCAGCTTCCGGGGGCCCCAAGAGACCCAGTACTTC	CASSFRGPQETQYF
once	TRBV9	TRBD2	TRBJ2-3	TGTGCCAGCAGCGTGGAGCTAGCGGGGGGCACAGATACGCAGTATTTT	CASSVELAGGTDTQYF
few	TRBV4-1	TRBD2	TRBJ2-3	TGCGCCAGCAGCCTTAGCGGGGTCCACACAGATACGCAGTATTTT	CASSLSGVHTDTQYF